Included here is one TCR beta chain sequence, with context. Its target is unknown. From the RT-PCR reads, TCRdb called clonotypes with MiXCR, one entry per CDR3 protein. Altogether hundreds of thousands of distinct CDR3 sequences are present, 20% to 25% being singletons, with the ten largest covering about 10%. This sample is drawn from a study of response to subunit inactivated influenza vaccine. Overall study findings and caveats: The authors put forward the suggestion that each seasonal influenza vaccination may bring in only a limited number of new T cells.

Germline V gene sequence: CDR1 SGHTA, CDR2 FQGNSA. V was pared by 3 bases and J by 7 bases, with 9 bases between. The CDR3 contains 12 residues. This TCR was recovered from a man aged 50 to 75 who received an inactivated influenza vaccine. The chain joins TRBV7-2 to TRBJ1-2; no definite D call. The sequenced sample was PBMCs from blood, obtained 21 months after vaccination. CDR3: CASSFGWAGYTF. Written as DNA, the CDR3 is TGTGCCAGCAGCTTTGGCTGGGCTGGCTACACCTTC. Full variable domain (remainder filled in from reference TRBV7-2 and TRBJ1-2): GAGVSQSPSNKVTEKGKDVELRCDPISGHTALYWYRQSLGQGLEFLIYFQGNSAPDKSGLPSDRFSAERTGGSVSTLTIQRTQQEDSAVYLCASSFGWAGYTFGSGTRLTVV.